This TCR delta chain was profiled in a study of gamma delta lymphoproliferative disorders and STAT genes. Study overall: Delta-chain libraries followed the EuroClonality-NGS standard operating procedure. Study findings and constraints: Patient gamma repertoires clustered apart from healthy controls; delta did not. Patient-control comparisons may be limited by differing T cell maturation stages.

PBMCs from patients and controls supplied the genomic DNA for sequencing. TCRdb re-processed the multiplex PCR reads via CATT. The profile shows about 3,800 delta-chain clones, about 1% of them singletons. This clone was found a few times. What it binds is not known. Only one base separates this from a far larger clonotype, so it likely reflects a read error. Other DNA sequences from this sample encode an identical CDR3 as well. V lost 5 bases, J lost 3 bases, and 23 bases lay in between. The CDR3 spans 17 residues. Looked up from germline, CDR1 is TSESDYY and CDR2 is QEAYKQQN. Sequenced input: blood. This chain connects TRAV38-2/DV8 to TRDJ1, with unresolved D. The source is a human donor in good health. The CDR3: CAYRSILPLTLSDKLIF. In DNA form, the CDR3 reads TGTGCTTATAGAAGCATATTACCCCTAACCCTTTCCGATAAACTCATCTTT.